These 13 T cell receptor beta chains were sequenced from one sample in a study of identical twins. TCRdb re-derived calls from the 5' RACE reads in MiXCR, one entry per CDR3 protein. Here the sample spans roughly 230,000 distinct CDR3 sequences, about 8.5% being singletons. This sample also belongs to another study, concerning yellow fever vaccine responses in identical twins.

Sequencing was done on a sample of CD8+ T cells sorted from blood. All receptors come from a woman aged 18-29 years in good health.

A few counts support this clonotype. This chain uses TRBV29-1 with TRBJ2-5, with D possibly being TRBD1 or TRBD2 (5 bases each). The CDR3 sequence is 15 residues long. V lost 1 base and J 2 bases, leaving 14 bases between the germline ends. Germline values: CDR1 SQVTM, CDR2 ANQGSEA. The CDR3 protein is CSVEASWDGQETQYF. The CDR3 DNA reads TGCAGCGTTGAAGCCTCATGGGACGGACAAGAGACCCAGTACTTC.

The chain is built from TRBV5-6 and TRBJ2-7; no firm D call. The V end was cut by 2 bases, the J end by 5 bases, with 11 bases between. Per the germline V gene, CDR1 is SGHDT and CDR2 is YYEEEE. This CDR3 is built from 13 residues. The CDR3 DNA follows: TGTGCCAGCAGCTTTGGAAGATCCCACGAGCAGTACTTC. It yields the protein CASSFGRSHEQYF.

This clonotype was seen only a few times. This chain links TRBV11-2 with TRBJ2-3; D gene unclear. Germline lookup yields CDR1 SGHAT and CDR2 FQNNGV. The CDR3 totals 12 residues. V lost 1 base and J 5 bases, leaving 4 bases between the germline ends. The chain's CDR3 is CASSLVQDTQYF. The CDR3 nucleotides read TGTGCCAGCAGCTTAGTCCAAGATACGCAGTATTTT. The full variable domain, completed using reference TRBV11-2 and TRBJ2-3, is EAGVAQSPRYKIIEKRQSVAFWCNPISGHATLYWYQQILGQGPKLLIQFQNNGVVDDSQLPKDRFSAERLKGVDSTLKIQPAKLEDSAVYLCASSLVQDTQYFGPGTRLTVL.

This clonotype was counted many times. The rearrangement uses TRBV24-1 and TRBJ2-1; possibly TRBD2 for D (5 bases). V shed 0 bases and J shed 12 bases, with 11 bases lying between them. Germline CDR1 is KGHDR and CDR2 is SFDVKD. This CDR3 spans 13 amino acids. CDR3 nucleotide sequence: TGTGCCACCAGTGATTTGCGTGGAGGAGGGCAGTTCTTC. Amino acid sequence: CATSDLRGGGQFF.

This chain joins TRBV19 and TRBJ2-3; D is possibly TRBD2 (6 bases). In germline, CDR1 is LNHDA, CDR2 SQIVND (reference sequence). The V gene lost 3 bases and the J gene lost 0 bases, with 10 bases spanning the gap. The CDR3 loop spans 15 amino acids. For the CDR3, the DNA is TGTGCCAGTAGTATCGGGACTTTAAGCACAGATACGCAGTATTTT. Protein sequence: CASSIGTLSTDTQYF.

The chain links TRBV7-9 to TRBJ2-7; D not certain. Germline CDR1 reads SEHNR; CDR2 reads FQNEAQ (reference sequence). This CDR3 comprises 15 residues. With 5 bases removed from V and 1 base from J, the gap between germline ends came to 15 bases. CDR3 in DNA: TGTGCCAGCAGCCGCATAAACATGGAGTCCTACGAGCAGTACTTC. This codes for CASSRINMESYEQYF.

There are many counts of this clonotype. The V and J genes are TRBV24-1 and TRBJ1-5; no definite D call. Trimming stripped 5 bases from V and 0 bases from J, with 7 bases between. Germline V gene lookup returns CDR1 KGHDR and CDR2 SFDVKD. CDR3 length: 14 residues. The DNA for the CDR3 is TGTGCCACCAGTGGCACTGTTAGCAATCAGCCCCAGCATTTT. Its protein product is CATSGTVSNQPQHF.

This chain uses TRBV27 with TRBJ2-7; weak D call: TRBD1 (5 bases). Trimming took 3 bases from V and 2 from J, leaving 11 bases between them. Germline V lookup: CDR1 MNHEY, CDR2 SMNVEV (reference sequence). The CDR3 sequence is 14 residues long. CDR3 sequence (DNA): TGTGCCAGCAGTTTTCGGACAAGAGCCTACGAGCAGTACTTC. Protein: CASSFRTRAYEQYF.

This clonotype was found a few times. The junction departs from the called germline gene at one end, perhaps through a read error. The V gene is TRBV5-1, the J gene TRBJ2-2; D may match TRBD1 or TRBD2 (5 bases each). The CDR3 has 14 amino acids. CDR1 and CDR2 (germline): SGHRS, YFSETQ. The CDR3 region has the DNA TGCGCCACCAGCTTGGCCCAGGGACCCGGGGAGCTGTTTTTT. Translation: CATSLAQGPGELFF.

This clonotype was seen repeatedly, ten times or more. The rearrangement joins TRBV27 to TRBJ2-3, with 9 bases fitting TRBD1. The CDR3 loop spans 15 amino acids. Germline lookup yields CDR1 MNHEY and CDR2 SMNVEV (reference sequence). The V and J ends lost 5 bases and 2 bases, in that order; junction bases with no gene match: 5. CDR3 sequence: CASSPRTGDTDTQYF. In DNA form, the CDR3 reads TGTGCCAGCAGTCCCCGGACAGGGGACACAGATACGCAGTATTTT.

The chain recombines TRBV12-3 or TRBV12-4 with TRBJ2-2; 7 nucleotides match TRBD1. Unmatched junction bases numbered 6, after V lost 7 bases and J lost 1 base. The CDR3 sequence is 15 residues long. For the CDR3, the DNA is TGTGCCAGCATCTCCGGGACAGAGAACACCGGGGAGCTGTTTTTT. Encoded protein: CASISGTENTGELFF.

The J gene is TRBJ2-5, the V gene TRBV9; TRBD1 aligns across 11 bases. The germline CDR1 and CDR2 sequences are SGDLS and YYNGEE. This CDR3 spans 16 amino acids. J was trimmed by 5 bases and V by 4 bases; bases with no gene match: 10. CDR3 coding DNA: TGTGCCAGCAGCCCGGCTGGGACAGGGGGAGTGGAGACCCAGTACTTC. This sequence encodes CASSPAGTGGVETQYF. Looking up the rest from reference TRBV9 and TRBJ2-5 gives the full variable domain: DSGVTQTPKHLITATGQRVTLRCSPRSGDLSVYWYQQSLDQGLQFLIQYYNGEERAKGNILERFSAQQFPDLHSELNLSSLELGDSALYFCASSPAGTGGVETQYFGPGTRLLVL.

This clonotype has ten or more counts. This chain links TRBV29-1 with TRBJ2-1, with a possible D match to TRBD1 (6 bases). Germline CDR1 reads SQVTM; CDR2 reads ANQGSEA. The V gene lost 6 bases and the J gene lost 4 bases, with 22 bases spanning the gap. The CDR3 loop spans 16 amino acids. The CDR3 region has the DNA TGCAGCGTCCAGGGGCCCCAAGCCGCCCGATACAATGAGCAGTTCTTC. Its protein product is CSVQGPQAARYNEQFF.